The clone carrying this T cell receptor (beta chain) qualifies as medium-sized. Germline loops: CDR1 MRHNA, CDR2 SNTAGT. J was trimmed by 10 bases and V by 6 bases; bases with no gene match: 10. The CDR3 length is 14 residues. Each library started from roughly 15 ng of total RNA using the QIAseq Immune Repertoire TCR panel. Via MiXCR, TCRdb re-called the reads, giving one row per CDR3 protein. The sample has about 570 distinct CDR3 sequences, nearly 9.5% seen once; the top ten hold roughly 28%. These data belong to a study of circulating CD8 cells and anti-PD-1 response in melanoma. Sorting of live CD3+CD8+TCRalphabeta+ cells by PD-1 and/or TIGIT gave four subsets.

The origin of this receptor is a human donor with melanoma. This sequence joins TRBV6-4 and TRBJ2-1; 9 bases are a match to TRBD1. The sequences come from CD8+ T cells from PBMCs, collected at baseline or after one month of anti-PD-1 therapy (not recorded which). CDR3 sequence: CASSAKGGTGEQFF. In DNA form, the CDR3 reads TGTGCCAGCAGCGCTAAGGGGGGGACAGGGGAGCAGTTCTTC.